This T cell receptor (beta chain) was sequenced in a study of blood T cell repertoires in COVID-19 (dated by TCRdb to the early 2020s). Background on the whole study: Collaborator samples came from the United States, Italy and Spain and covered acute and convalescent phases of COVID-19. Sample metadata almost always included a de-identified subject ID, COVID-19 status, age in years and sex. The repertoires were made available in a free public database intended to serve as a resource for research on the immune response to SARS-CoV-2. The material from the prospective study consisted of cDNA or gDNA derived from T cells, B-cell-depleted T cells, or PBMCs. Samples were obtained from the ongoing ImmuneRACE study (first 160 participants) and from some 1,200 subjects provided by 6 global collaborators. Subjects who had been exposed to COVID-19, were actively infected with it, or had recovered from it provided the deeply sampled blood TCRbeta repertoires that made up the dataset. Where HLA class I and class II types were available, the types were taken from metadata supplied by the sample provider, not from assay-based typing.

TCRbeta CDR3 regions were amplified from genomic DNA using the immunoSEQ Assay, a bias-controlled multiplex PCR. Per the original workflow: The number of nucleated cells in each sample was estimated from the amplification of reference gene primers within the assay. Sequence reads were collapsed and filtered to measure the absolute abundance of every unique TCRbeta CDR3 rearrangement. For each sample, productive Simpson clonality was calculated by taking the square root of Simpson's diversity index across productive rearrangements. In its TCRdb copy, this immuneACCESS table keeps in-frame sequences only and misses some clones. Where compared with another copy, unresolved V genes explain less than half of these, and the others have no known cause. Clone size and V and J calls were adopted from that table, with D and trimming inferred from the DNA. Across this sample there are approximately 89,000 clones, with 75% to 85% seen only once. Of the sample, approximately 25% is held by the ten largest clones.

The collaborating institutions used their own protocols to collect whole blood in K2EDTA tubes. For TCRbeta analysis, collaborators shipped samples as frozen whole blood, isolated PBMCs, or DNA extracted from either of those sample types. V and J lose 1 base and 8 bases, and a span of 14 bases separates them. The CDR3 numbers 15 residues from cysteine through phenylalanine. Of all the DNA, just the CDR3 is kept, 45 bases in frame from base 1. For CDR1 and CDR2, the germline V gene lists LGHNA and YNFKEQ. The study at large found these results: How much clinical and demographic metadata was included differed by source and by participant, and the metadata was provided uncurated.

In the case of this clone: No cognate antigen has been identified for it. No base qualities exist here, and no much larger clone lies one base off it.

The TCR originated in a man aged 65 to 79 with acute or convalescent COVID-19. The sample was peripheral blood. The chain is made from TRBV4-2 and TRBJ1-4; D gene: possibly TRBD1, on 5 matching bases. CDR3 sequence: CASSQGRGGWEKLFF. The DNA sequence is TGTGCCAGCAGCCAAGGGAGGGGTGGTTGGGAAAAACTGTTTTTT.